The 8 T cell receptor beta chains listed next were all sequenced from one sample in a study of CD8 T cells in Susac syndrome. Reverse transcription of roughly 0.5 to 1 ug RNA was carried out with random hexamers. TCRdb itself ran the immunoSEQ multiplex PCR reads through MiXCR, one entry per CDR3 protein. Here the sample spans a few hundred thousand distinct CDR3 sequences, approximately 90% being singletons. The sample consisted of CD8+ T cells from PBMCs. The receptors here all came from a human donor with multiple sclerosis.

In DNA form, the CDR3 reads TGTGCCAGCAGCCCCATCCCACAGGGGAGCTATGGCTACACCTTC. Amino acids: CASSPIPQGSYGYTF. The chain combines TRBV7-2 with TRBJ1-2, with 7 bases identical to TRBD1. CDR3 length: 15 amino acids. J was trimmed by 4 bases and V by 5 bases; bases with no gene match: 10. The germline V gene has CDR1 SGHTA and CDR2 FQGNSA.

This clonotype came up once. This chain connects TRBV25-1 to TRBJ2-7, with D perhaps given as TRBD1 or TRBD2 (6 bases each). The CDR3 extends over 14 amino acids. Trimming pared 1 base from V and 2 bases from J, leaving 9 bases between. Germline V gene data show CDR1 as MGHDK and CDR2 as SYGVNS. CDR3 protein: CASSELGGPYEQYF. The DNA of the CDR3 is TGTGCCAGCAGTGAATTGGGGGGCCCCTACGAGCAGTACTTC.

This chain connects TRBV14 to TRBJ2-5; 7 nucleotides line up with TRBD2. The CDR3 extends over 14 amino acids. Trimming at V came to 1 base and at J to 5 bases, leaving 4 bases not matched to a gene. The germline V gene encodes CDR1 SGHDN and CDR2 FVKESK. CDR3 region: CASSQVSGRETQYF. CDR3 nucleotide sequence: TGTGCCAGCAGCCAAGTTTCCGGGAGGGAGACCCAGTACTTC.

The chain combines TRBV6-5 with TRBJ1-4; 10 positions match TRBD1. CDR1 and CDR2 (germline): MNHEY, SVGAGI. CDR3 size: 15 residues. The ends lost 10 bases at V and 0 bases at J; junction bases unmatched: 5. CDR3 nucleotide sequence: TGTGCCACAAGACAGGGGGCGGCAACTAATGAAAAACTGTTTTTT. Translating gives CATRQGAATNEKLFF.

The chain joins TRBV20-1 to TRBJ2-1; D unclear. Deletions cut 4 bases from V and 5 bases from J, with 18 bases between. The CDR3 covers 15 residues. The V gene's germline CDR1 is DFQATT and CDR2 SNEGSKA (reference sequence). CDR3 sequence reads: CSATTLSGLNNEQFF. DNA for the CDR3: TGCAGTGCTACCACTCTCTCGGGCCTTAACAATGAGCAGTTCTTC.

The CDR3 is CASSLVNPPQETQYF. The DNA for the CDR3 is TGTGCCAGCAGTTTAGTAAACCCCCCGCAAGAGACCCAGTACTTC. The J gene is TRBJ2-5, the V gene TRBV12-3 or TRBV12-4; no definite D call. The CDR3 runs 15 residues. V lost 1 base to trimming and J lost 2 bases, with 11 bases between them.

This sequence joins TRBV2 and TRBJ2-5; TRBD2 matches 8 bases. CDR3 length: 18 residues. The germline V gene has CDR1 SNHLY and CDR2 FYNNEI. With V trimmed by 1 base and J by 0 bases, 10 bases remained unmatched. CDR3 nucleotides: TGTGCCAGCAGTGAAGTGGCGGAGCGGGAGTGGGACCAAGAGACCCAGTACTTC. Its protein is CASSEVAEREWDQETQYF.

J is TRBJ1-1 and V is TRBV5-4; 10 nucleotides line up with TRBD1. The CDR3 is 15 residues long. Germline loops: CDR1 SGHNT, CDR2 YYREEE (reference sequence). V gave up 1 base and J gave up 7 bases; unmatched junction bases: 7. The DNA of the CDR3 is TGTGCCAGCAGCTTGCCCGACAGGGGGCTGGTTGAAGCTTTCTTT. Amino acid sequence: CASSLPDRGLVEAFF. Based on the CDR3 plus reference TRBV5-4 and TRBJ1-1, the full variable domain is ETGVTQSPTHLIKTRGQQVTLRCSSQSGHNTVSWYQQALGQGPQFIFQYYREEENGRGNFPPRFSGLQFPNYSSELNVNALELDDSALYLCASSLPDRGLVEAFFGQGTRLTVV.